Presented here are 8 T cell receptor beta chains from one specimen sequenced in a study of T cell changes during pregnancy in multiple sclerosis (dated by TCRdb to about 2019). Receptors were amplified or captured by the immunoSEQ multiplex PCR assay. The immuneACCESS repertoire file appears here via TCRdb, limited to in-frame rearrangements. These files lack a portion of the clones; in checked studies, under half of the deficit traces to unresolved V genes, and the cause of the others is not known. The sample has nearly 110,000 clones on record, 80% to 95% of them singletons. The ten largest clonotypes hold roughly 0.82% of the sample. The input for sequencing was peripheral blood, taken in the third trimester of pregnancy. The receptor source for this set is a female donor in good health, enrolled as a control in a pregnancy study.

V usage is TRBV15 and J usage is TRBJ1-5; 7 bases match TRBD1. CDR1 and CDR2 from the germline V gene are LNHNV and YYDKDF (reference sequence). CDR3 length equals 16 residues. The trim removed 0 bases at V and 4 bases at J, leaving 6 bases unmatched. CDR3 bases: TGTGCCACCAGCAGAGATCAGGGGGTTGCGAATCAGCCCCAGCATTTT. Protein sequence: CATSRDQGVANQPQHF.

The chain is built from TRBV11-3 and TRBJ1-3; no definite D call. V lost 0 bases and J 0 bases, leaving 9 bases between the germline ends. Germline loops: CDR1 SGHNT, CDR2 YENEEA. This CDR3 is built from 16 residues. The chain's CDR3 is CASSLELGNSGNTIYF. The DNA of the CDR3 is TGTGCCAGCAGCTTAGAATTGGGCAACTCTGGAAACACCATATATTTT.

The rearrangement links TRBV7-9 to TRBJ2-3, with a possible D match to TRBD1 (5 bases). Germline assignment: CDR1 SEHNR and CDR2 FQNEAQ (reference sequence). This CDR3 has 14 amino acids. V lost 2 bases, J lost 2 bases, and 8 bases lay in between. The DNA for the CDR3 is TGTGCCAGCAGCTTACAGGGCTCCACAGATACGCAGTATTTT. Translated: CASSLQGSTDTQYF.

The CDR3 sequence: CASSQDRDSSGNTIYF. The CDR3 nucleotides are TGCGCCAGCAGCCAAGATCGTGATAGCTCTGGAAACACCATATATTTT. The chain recombines TRBV4-3 with TRBJ1-3; no clear D gene. CDR1 and CDR2 from the germline V gene are LGHNA and YSLEER. The V end was cut by 0 bases, the J end by 0 bases, with 9 bases between. This CDR3 region has 16 residues.

This chain joins TRBV6-5 and TRBJ1-5; no reliable D call. The V and J ends lost 6 bases and 4 bases respectively, with 10 bases between them. This CDR3 comprises 13 residues. CDR1 MNHEY and CDR2 SVGAGI come from the germline V gene. The CDR3 region has the DNA TGTGCCAGCAGACCCGGAGGGAATCAGCCCCAGCATTTT. Its translation: CASRPGGNQPQHF.

The chain joins TRBV19 to TRBJ1-1; TRBD1 might be the D (6 bases). The germline V gene has CDR1 LNHDA and CDR2 SQIVND (reference sequence). The CDR3 spans 12 residues. V lost 4 bases, J lost 7 bases, and 10 bases lay in between. The DNA for the CDR3 is TGTGCCAGTAGTAGACCGGACAGTGAAGCTTTCTTT. Residues: CASSRPDSEAFF.

The rearrangement links TRBV6-5 to TRBJ2-2; 7 bases align to TRBD1. Trimming cost V 2 bases and J 6 bases; bases outside gene matches: 3. Per the germline V gene, CDR1 is MNHEY and CDR2 is SVGAGI. The CDR3 is 14 amino acids. CDR3 region: CASSYHRGSGELFF. For the CDR3, the DNA is TGTGCCAGCAGTTACCACAGGGGCTCCGGGGAGCTGTTTTTT.

This clone has just a few counts. This chain joins TRBV5-1 and TRBJ1-3; D is uncertain. This CDR3 has 14 amino acids. The germline CDR1 and CDR2 sequences are SGHRS and YFSETQ. Trimming took 0 bases from V and 0 from J, leaving 4 bases between them. The CDR3 nucleotides are TGCGCCAGCAGCTTGGACACCTCTGGAAACACCATATATTTT. Amino acid sequence: CASSLDTSGNTIYF.